Shown below are 2 T cell receptor beta chains from a single sample sequenced in a study of T-cell memory formation after mild COVID-19. TCRdb re-called the 5' RACE reads with MiXCR, one entry per CDR3 protein. Counted here are a few hundred thousand distinct CDR3 sequences, under 25% occurring once; the ten biggest clones make up roughly an eighth. Sequenced: PBMCs or a T cell subset sorted from them (not recorded which). These receptors were taken from an adult woman who had mild COVID-19 (a few samples of this study predate the infection). Cell type and time point are not known.

The CDR3 loop reads CASSRDRYGYTF. As DNA, the CDR3 is TGTGCCAGCAGTCGTGACAGATATGGCTACACCTTC. This sequence joins TRBV12-3 or TRBV12-4 and TRBJ1-2; D possibly corresponds to TRBD1 (5 bases). Trimming took 5 bases from V and 5 from J, leaving 9 bases between them. CDR3 size: 12 residues.

V gene TRBV11-2 combines with J gene TRBJ2-5, with 7 bases lining up with TRBD1. Germline V gene data show CDR1 as SGHAT and CDR2 as FQNNGV. The V and J ends lost 5 bases and 5 bases, in that order; junction bases with no gene match: 11. There are 15 residues in the CDR3. CDR3 amino acids: CASSQGDLMRETQYF. DNA for the CDR3: TGTGCCAGCAGCCAGGGGGACCTTATGAGGGAGACCCAGTACTTC.